This T cell receptor beta chain was recovered during a study of shared clonotypes between healthy human individuals. Terminally differentiated effector memory CD45RA+ cells were excluded from the naive CD8 cells, which were CD45RO-negative and positively selected for CCR7. All donors were Caucasian adults living in Nashville, Tennessee. CDR1 is MNHNS, CDR2 SASEGT, per germline. V gave up 2 bases and J gave up 3 bases, with 8 bases separating them. This CDR3 comprises 13 residues. Profiling relied on immunoSEQ multiplex PCR, and the TCRdb table lists in-frame clones only, not all of them. Of around 640,000 clones in the sample, about 96% were seen once.

Sample: naive CD8+ T cells sorted from blood. The chain employs TRBV6-1 and TRBJ2-7; D gene uncertain. The source of this sequence is a woman aged 30 to 39 in good health. The CDR3 DNA sequence: TGTGCCAGCAGTGAAACCCGGCACTACGAGCAGTACTTC. It codes for CASSETRHYEQYF.